The rows below give T cell receptor beta chains drawn from one sample of a study of molecular identifiers for immune sequencing clone quantification. In TCRdb, the PCR reads were re-called with MiXCR into one record per CDR3 protein. The sample consists of about 500,000 distinct CDR3 sequences, under 30% of them appearing once. Specimen: naive CD8+ T cells from blood, with Jurkat cell RNA spiked in. Source of these receptors: a human donor in good health. Some libraries in this study had Jurkat cell RNA spiked in. CDR3s include the opening cysteine and the closing phenylalanine or tryptophan. D genes are given only for firm matches. The size of a clone is reported for some rows only, either as once, few or many, or as a class for expanded clones.

TRBV4-1	TRBD2	TRBJ2-7	few	CASSQQNLAGAYEQYF	TGCGCCAGCAGCCAACAAAACCTAGCGGGAGCGTACGAGCAGTACTTC
TRBV12-5	.	TRBJ1-6	.	CASGLAGRGVNSPLHF	TGTGCTAGTGGTTTGGCTGGCAGGGGAGTGAATTCACCCCTCCACTTT
TRBV4-1	TRBD2	TRBJ2-1	.	CASSQKLAGYNELFF	TGCGCCAGCAGCCAAAAGCTAGCGGGATACAATGAGCTGTTCTTC
TRBV20-1	.	TRBJ1-1	few	CSAPPEAFF	TGCAGTGCTCCCCCCGAAGCTTTCTTT
TRBV4-3	TRBD1	TRBJ2-7	many	CASSHLHTGTGEWEQYF	TGCGCCAGCAGCCATCTCCATACCGGGACAGGGGAATGGGAGCAGTACTTC
TRBV27	TRBD1	TRBJ2-7	many	CASSWDRVHEQYF	TGTGCCAGCAGTTGGGACAGGGTGCACGAGCAGTACTTC
TRBV20-1	TRBD2	TRBJ2-3	few	CSARDSSGRGLLTTDTQYF	TGCAGTGCTAGAGATAGTAGCGGGAGGGGCCTATTAACCACAGATACGCAGTATTTT
TRBV29-1	TRBD1	TRBJ1-2	.	CSTWTGSNYGYTF	TGCAGCACTTGGACAGGGTCGAACTATGGCTACACCTTC
TRBV6-2/TRBV6-3	.	TRBJ2-2	.	CASGNRQTGELFF	TGTGCCAGCGGTAACCGACAGACCGGGGAGCTGTTTTTT
TRBV7-9	TRBD1	TRBJ1-1	.	CASSKQGATEAFF	TGTGCCAGCAGCAAACAGGGGGCAACTGAAGCTTTCTTT
TRBV20-1	TRBD2	TRBJ2-7	.	CSASDGGGPYEQYF	TGCAGTGCTAGCGACGGGGGGGGGCCATACGAGCAGTACTTC
TRBV7-3	.	TRBJ1-3	.	CASSLTGALGNTIYF	TGTGCCAGCAGCTTAACCGGGGCGCTCGGAAACACCATATATTTT
TRBV7-9	.	TRBJ1-2	.	CASSTASGSGYYGYTF	TGTGCCAGCAGCACAGCAAGTGGCAGCGGATACTATGGCTACACCTTC
TRBV20-1	TRBD2	TRBJ2-7	few	CSARGLAGGYEQYF	TGCAGTGCTAGAGGACTAGCGGGAGGCTACGAGCAGTACTTC
TRBV9	.	TRBJ2-1	.	CASSVVVGEPAEQFF	TGTGCCAGCAGCGTAGTTGTGGGAGAGCCAGCTGAGCAGTTCTTC
TRBV19	TRBD2	TRBJ2-7	.	CASSLSSSGRYHEQYF	TGTGCCAGTAGTCTCTCCTCTAGCGGGAGATACCACGAGCAGTACTTC
TRBV28	.	TRBJ2-1	.	CASIPGSGSYNEQFF	TGTGCCAGCATCCCCGGGAGTGGGTCCTACAATGAGCAGTTCTTC
TRBV20-1	.	TRBJ2-1	.	CSARMANLVNEQFF	TGCAGTGCTAGAATGGCGAATTTGGTAAATGAGCAGTTCTTC
TRBV27	.	TRBJ1-5	.	CASSLGGYNQPQHF	TGTGCCAGCAGTTTGGGCGGGTATAATCAGCCCCAGCATTTT
TRBV28	.	TRBJ2-7	many	CASSSSGTQDEQYF	TGTGCCAGCAGTTCATCCGGGACCCAGGACGAGCAGTACTTC
TRBV19	TRBD1	TRBJ1-2	few	CASSMDRGLPVYGYTF	TGTGCCAGTAGTATGGACAGGGGGCTCCCTGTCTATGGCTACACCTTC
TRBV7-9	TRBD2	TRBJ2-5	.	CAGKRGEQETQYF	TGTGCCGGGAAGCGGGGGGAACAAGAGACCCAGTACTTC
TRBV7-3	.	TRBJ2-1	.	CASSPHYSYNEQFF	TGTGCCAGCAGCCCACACTACTCCTACAATGAGCAGTTCTTC
TRBV6-6	.	TRBJ2-2	.	CASSYRTGDLFF	TGTGCCAGCAGTTACCGGACCGGGGACCTGTTTTTT
TRBV14	.	TRBJ2-7	many	CASSRLEGEQYF	TGTGCCAGCAGCCGTCTCGAAGGCGAGCAGTACTTC
TRBV5-8	.	TRBJ2-7	.	CASSPRTRGEQYF	TGTGCCAGCAGCCCTAGGACACGTGGGGAGCAGTACTTC
TRBV5-1	TRBD2	TRBJ2-2	.	CASSSQGGVDTGELFF	TGCGCCAGCAGCTCCCAGGGAGGGGTTGACACCGGGGAGCTGTTTTTT
TRBV9	.	TRBJ2-6	few	CASSLRPDQTGANVLIF	TGTGCCAGCAGCCTTCGACCCGACCAAACCGGGGCCAACGTCCTGATTTTC
TRBV6-4	.	TRBJ2-3	.	CASSELAWTDTQYF	TGTGCCAGCAGTGAACTAGCTTGGACAGATACGCAGTATTTT
TRBV10-2	TRBD1	TRBJ1-5	many	CASSPSGTGVQPQHF	TGCGCCAGCAGCCCCTCCGGGACAGGGGTTCAGCCCCAGCATTTT
TRBV11-3	.	TRBJ2-2	.	CASSLRGGANTGELFF	TGTGCCAGCAGCCTCCGCGGGGGCGCGAACACCGGGGAGCTGTTTTTT
TRBV11-3	TRBD1	TRBJ2-7	few	CASSTGTGFEQYF	TGTGCCAGCAGCACTGGGACAGGGTTTGAGCAGTACTTC
TRBV2	.	TRBJ2-4	.	CASRAGSNLDKNIQYF	TGTGCCAGCAGGGCCGGGAGCAACCTAGACAAAAACATTCAGTACTTC